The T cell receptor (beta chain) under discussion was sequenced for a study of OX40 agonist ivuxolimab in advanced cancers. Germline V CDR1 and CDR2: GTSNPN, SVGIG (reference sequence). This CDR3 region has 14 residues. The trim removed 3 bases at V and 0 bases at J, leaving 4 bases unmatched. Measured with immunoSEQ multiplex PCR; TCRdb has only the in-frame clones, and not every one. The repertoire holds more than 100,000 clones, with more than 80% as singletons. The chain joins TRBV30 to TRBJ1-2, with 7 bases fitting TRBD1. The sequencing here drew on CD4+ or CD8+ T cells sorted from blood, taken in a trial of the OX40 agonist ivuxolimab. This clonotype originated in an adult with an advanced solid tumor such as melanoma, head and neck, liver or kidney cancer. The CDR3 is CAWSRQGANYGYTF. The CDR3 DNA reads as TGTGCCTGGAGCAGACAGGGAGCTAACTATGGCTACACCTTC.